This TCR beta chain came from a study of OX40 agonist ivuxolimab in advanced cancers. The wider study: Patients were given ivuxolimab, an antibody that agonizes OX40 (CD134). Enrolled patients in dose escalation had cancers that were hepatocellular carcinoma, melanoma, renal cell or head and neck cancer. It was permissible to have had prior anti-PD-1, anti-PD-L1 or anti-CTLA-4 therapy, and around 41% had some.

Assay used: immunoSEQ multiplex PCR; TCRdb lists only in-frame clones, some missing. The sample has 25,000 to 35,000 clones, about 83% seen once. V lost 1 base and J lost 5, with 11 bases in between. The CDR3 has 14 residues. CDR1 and CDR2 (germline): SEHNR, FQNEAQ (reference sequence). The clonotype originates from an adult with an advanced solid tumor such as melanoma, head and neck, liver or kidney cancer. The chain recombines TRBV7-9 with TRBJ2-5; unclear D gene. The sequencing used CD4+ or CD8+ T cells sorted from blood, collected in a trial of the OX40 agonist ivuxolimab. This CDR3 reads CASSLGRFEETQYF. The CDR3 DNA is TGTGCCAGCAGCTTAGGGCGATTCGAGGAGACCCAGTACTTC.